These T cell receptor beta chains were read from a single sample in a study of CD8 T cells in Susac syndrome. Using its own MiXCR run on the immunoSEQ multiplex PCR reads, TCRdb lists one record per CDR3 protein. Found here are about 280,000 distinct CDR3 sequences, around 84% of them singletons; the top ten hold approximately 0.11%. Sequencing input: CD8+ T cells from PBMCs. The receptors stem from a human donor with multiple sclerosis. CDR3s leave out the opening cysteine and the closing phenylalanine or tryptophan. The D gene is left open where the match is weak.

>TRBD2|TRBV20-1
SARTAGGPYEQY
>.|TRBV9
ASSVSAGVRRTDTQY
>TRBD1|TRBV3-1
ASSQDHLGQGQETQY
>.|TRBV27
ASSNVGGNQPQH
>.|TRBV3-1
ASSQDPSGLSYEQY
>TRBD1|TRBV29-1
SVEGGDSKYYGYT
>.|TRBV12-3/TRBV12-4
ASSFLVRNYGYT
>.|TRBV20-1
SARDRVGQPQH
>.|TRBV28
ASRGSAYVLTEQY
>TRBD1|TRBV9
ASSPGGTGYEQY
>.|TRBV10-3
AISGGRQGGHEQY
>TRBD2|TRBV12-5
ASGLSLAGVETQY
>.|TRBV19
ASAQAGVATEAF
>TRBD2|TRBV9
ASSVGLAGLDEQF
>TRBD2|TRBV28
ASSFGPGRGETQY
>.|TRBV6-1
ASSEVGEYNEQF
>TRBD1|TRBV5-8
ASSTGQGPIPYGYT
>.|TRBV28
ASERGELF
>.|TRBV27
ASSLTGNEQY
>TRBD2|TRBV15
ATSSPGLNDEQY
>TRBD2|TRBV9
ASSATGTSGRALGSEQY
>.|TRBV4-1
ASSQDAYKIRPYEQY
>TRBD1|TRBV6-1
ASRGQGPNTEAF
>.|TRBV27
ASRAGFSYNEQF
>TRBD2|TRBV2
ASPAGLAGTQETQY
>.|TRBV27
ASSFAGNRHLNYGYT
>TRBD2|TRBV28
ASIKAGAVHEQF
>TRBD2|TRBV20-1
SARGTSGLYNEQF
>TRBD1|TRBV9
ASTRTGDGTQY
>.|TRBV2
ASSRALNYGYT
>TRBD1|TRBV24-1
ATSDLDTGDAGELF
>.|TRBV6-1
ASSELVPFYNEQF
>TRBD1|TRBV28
ASRKPTGTGFTDTQY
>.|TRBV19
ASSISGDTEAF
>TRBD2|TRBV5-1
ASSRTSGGTFSYNEQF
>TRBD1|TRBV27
ASSFSAGTGAQEQY
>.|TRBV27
ASSFVARQAPDGYT
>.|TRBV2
ASSELGTLETQY
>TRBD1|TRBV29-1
SVEVLGTGIQGQF
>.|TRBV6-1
ASNHLGQGYGYT
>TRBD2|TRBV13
ASSLSLAGGNEQY
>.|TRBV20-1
SANPGRKIYEQY
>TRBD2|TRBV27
ASSGISGSTDTQY
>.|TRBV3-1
ATRPDSSYNEQF
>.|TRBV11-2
ASTRLGGTEKLF